Below, one T cell receptor beta chain is given with its context. The target antigen is unknown. Some clones are missing from TCRdb's copy, which holds only in-frame ones; the method was immunoSEQ multiplex PCR. The data hold 82,000 or so clones, with around nine tenths observed a single time. The data stem from a study of T cell responses to AZD1222 COVID-19 vaccine. Study outcomes and limitations: Only a handful of people who got AZD1222 tested seropositive at baseline.

This specimen was peripheral blood, taken on day 0 of AZD1222 vaccination. The receptor's source is an adult in good health.

DNA for the CDR3: TGTGCCAGCAGCTTGGCCGACCTCCCAGGCCAGTACTTC. It is translated as CASSLADLPGQYF. The chain is built from TRBV5-6 and TRBJ2-7; no reliable D call. The CDR3 has 13 amino acids. Trimming left V 0 bases short and J 10 bases short, with 14 bases between. Germline values: CDR1 SGHDT, CDR2 YYEEEE.